Presented here are 9 T cell receptor beta chains from one specimen sequenced in a study of OX40 agonist ivuxolimab in advanced cancers. Here immunoSEQ multiplex PCR was the method, and the copy in TCRdb shows in-frame clones only, minus some. The table records roughly 64,000 clones, roughly nine tenths of them present only once. The specimen was CD4+ or CD8+ T cells sorted from blood, collected in a trial of the OX40 agonist ivuxolimab. The source is an adult with an advanced solid tumor such as melanoma, head and neck, liver or kidney cancer.

The CDR3 bases are TGTGCCAGCAGTCTAGGGCCCTCCGGGACAGGGTCCGAAAAACTGTTTTTT. Its translation is CASSLGPSGTGSEKLFF. This sequence joins TRBV28 and TRBJ1-4; TRBD1 matches 9 bases. The trim removed 5 bases at V and 8 bases at J, leaving 15 bases unmatched. Germline values: CDR1 MDHEN, CDR2 SYDVKM. The CDR3 has 17 residues.

The chain carries TRBV4-1 and TRBJ2-7; the D is unclear. Trimming removed 0 bases at V and 7 bases at J, with 10 bases between. This CDR3 is 13 amino acids long. Germline V gene sequence: CDR1 MGHRA, CDR2 YSYEKL. CDR3 DNA sequence: TGCGCCAGCAGCCAAGATCCGAGCCTGGAGCAGTACTTC. This codes for CASSQDPSLEQYF.

V usage is TRBV4-2 and J usage is TRBJ2-1; 7 bases agree with TRBD2. V gave up 1 base and J gave up 5 bases; unmatched junction bases: 5. CDR3 size: 15 residues. Germline V CDR1 and CDR2: LGHNA, YNFKEQ. CDR3 sequence (DNA): TGTGCCAGCAGCCAAGGTGGGGGAGGGCACAATGAGCAGTTCTTC. Its protein product is CASSQGGGGHNEQFF.

The chain has TRBV29-1 and TRBJ2-5; TRBD2 matches at 10 bases. Germline V gene data show CDR1 as SQVTM and CDR2 as ANQGSEA. Losses at the gene ends were 1 base for V and 2 bases for J; bases not matched to a gene: 4. The CDR3 contains 15 residues. As DNA, the CDR3 is TGCAGCGTTGAAGGGGGACTAGCGAGACAAGAGACCCAGTACTTC. It translates to CSVEGGLARQETQYF.

J is TRBJ1-4 and V is TRBV6-1; no clear D gene. Deletions cut 6 bases from V and 5 bases from J, with 10 bases between. Germline V lookup: CDR1 MNHNS, CDR2 SASEGT. This CDR3 has 13 amino acids. The DNA for the CDR3 is TGTGCCAGCAGGGCGCCCGGGAATGAAAAACTGTTTTTT. It specifies CASRAPGNEKLFF.

The CDR3 loop reads CSVEGRLAGKDEQFF. CDR3 bases: TGCAGCGTTGAAGGGAGACTAGCGGGAAAGGATGAGCAGTTCTTC. The rearrangement uses TRBV29-1 and TRBJ2-1; TRBD2 agrees at 11 bases. The germline V gene encodes CDR1 SQVTM and CDR2 ANQGSEA. The junction had 7 bases not matched to a gene; V was cut back by 1 base and J by 8 bases. There are 15 residues in the CDR3.

This chain links TRBV2 with TRBJ2-7; 8 positions match TRBD2. CDR3 length: 15 amino acids. The trim removed 4 bases at V and 7 bases at J, leaving 12 bases unmatched. The germline CDR1 and CDR2 sequences are SNHLY and FYNNEI. CDR3 in amino acids: CASSGFGTSFDEQYF. CDR3 DNA sequence: TGTGCCAGCAGTGGCTTTGGGACTAGTTTTGATGAGCAGTACTTC. Filled out from reference TRBV2 and TRBJ2-7, the complete variable domain reads EPEVTQTPSHQVTQMGQEVILRCVPISNHLYFYWYRQILGQKVEFLVSFYNNEISEKSEIFDDQFSVERPDGSNFTLKIRSTKLEDSAMYFCASSGFGTSFDEQYFGPGTRLTVT.

The J gene is TRBJ2-2, the V gene TRBV30, with D maybe TRBD2 (6 bases). Per the germline V gene, CDR1 is GTSNPN and CDR2 is SVGIG (reference sequence). This CDR3 is 16 amino acids long. V was clipped by 0 bases and J by 5 bases, with 16 bases between them. CDR3 DNA: TGTGCCTGGAGTGTATTTAGGGGACTCCAAACCGGGGAGCTGTTTTTT. Protein sequence: CAWSVFRGLQTGELFF.

The chain has TRBV7-9 and TRBJ1-1, with TRBD1 matching 7 bases. The trim removed 3 bases at V and 1 base at J, leaving 2 bases unmatched. In germline, CDR1 is SEHNR, CDR2 FQNEAQ (reference sequence). The CDR3 loop spans 14 amino acids. CDR3 coding DNA: TGTGCCAGCAGCTTGGGACAGAAGAACACTGAAGCTTTCTTT. Translating it yields CASSLGQKNTEAFF.